Below are 32 T cell receptor beta chains sequenced from a single sample in a study of blood T cell repertoires in COVID-19. Libraries were prepared by immunoSEQ multiplex PCR; TCRdb keeps only in-frame clonotypes and omits some of them. The repertoire holds 390,000 or so clones, more than 75% seen once, with 8.5% to 12% in the top ten. Sequencing input: peripheral blood. These receptors were obtained from a woman aged 25 to 39 with COVID-19, enrolled during active disease.

V gene TRBV28 combines with J gene TRBJ2-7; D remains unclear. Trimming removed 3 bases at V and 3 bases at J, with 12 bases between. The CDR3 extends over 14 amino acids. Germline V gene sequence: CDR1 MDHEN, CDR2 SYDVKM. CDR3: CASSLVGSYYEQYF. In DNA, the CDR3 is TGTGCCAGCAGTTTGGTGGGCTCCTACTACGAGCAGTACTTC.

This clone has just one count. The chain is built from TRBV19 and TRBJ2-1, with 13 bases matching TRBD2. Looked up from germline, CDR1 is LNHDA and CDR2 is SQIVND (reference sequence). Losses at the gene ends were 5 bases for V and 5 bases for J; bases not matched to a gene: 12. This CDR3 has 18 amino acids. The CDR3 here is CASSFGVGLAGHHNEQFF. In DNA, the CDR3 is TGTGCCAGTAGTTTCGGGGTGGGACTAGCGGGACATCACAATGAGCAGTTCTTC.

The chain joins TRBV2 to TRBJ1-6; D unclear. V was clipped by 7 bases and J by 8 bases, with 12 bases between them. CDR1 SNHLY and CDR2 FYNNEI come from the germline V gene. The CDR3 consists of 13 residues. CDR3 sequence (DNA): TGTGCCAGCAACCGCATTCGGGATTCACCCCTCCACTTT. Its translation is CASNRIRDSPLHF.

The chain recombines TRBV27 with TRBJ2-1; 7 bases are a match to TRBD2. The CDR3 is 12 amino acids. Germline V gene lookup returns CDR1 MNHEY and CDR2 SMNVEV (reference sequence). J gave up 16 bases and V 5 bases, and 11 bases lay outside the gene matches. This chain's CDR3 is CASSLPAGERFF. The CDR3 bases are TGTGCCAGCAGTCTGCCGGCGGGAGAACGATTCTTC.

This clone was recorded at least ten times. The chain recombines TRBV30 with TRBJ2-3; 8 positions match TRBD2. This CDR3 has 16 residues. With 0 bases clipped from V and 2 bases from J, the junction kept 7 bases outside the gene matches. Germline assignment: CDR1 GTSNPN and CDR2 SVGIG (reference sequence). Written as DNA, the CDR3 is TGTGCCTGGAGTGTTGTGAGCGGGAGTTCCACAGATACGCAGTATTTT. Its translation: CAWSVVSGSSTDTQYF. The variable domain in full, with the rest retrieved from reference TRBV30 and TRBJ2-3, is SQTIHQWPATLVQPVGSPLSLECTVEGTSNPNLYWYRQAAGRGLQLLFYSVGIGQISSEVPQNLSASRPQDRQFILSSKKLLLSDSGFYLCAWSVVSGSSTDTQYFGPGTRLTVL.

The rearrangement links TRBV2 to TRBJ2-7, with D unclear. The V end lost 9 bases, the J end lost 0 bases, and 12 bases lay between the germline ends. The CDR3 has 13 amino acids. Per germline, CDR1 SNHLY and CDR2 FYNNEI. The chain's CDR3 is CASRGDGSYEQYF. As DNA, the CDR3 is TGTGCCAGTCGCGGAGACGGCTCCTACGAGCAGTACTTC.

This rearrangement joins TRBV2 to TRBJ2-1; 13 bases match TRBD2. The CDR3 is 17 residues long. The germline V gene encodes CDR1 SNHLY and CDR2 FYNNEI. J was trimmed by 4 bases and V by 3 bases; bases with no gene match: 6. The CDR3 bases are TGTGCCAGCAGTGATCGGACTAGCGGGGGACATTACAATGAGCAGTTCTTC. This sequence encodes CASSDRTSGGHYNEQFF.

This CDR3 reads CASSLGREGPQHF. In DNA form, the CDR3 reads TGTGCCAGCAGCTTAGGCAGGGAGGGACCCCAGCATTTT. The V gene is TRBV7-9, the J gene TRBJ1-5; TRBD1 is a possible D gene (5 bases). The germline gives CDR1 SEHNR, CDR2 FQNEAQ (reference sequence). V lost 1 base and J lost 10, with 11 bases in between. The length of the CDR3 is 13 residues.

The V call is TRBV6-5, the J call TRBJ2-7; maybe TRBD1 (6 bases). The CDR3 sequence is 14 residues long. Trimming removed 6 bases at V and 3 bases at J, with 15 bases between. Germline CDR1 is MNHEY and CDR2 is SVGAGI. DNA of the CDR3: TGTGCCAGCAGATCCTCCGGACAGTTCTACGAGCAGTACTTC. It encodes CASRSSGQFYEQYF.

The gene calls are TRBV28 and TRBJ2-2, with 9 bases aligning to TRBD2. The V and J ends lost 2 bases and 1 base, in that order; junction bases with no gene match: 5. From germline, CDR1 is MDHEN and CDR2 SYDVKM. This CDR3 region has 17 residues. DNA of the CDR3: TGTGCCAGCAGTTTAAAAGGCGGGAGGGTGAACACCGGGGAGCTGTTTTTT. Residues: CASSLKGGRVNTGELFF.

The V gene is TRBV6-5, the J gene TRBJ1-3; 7 bases align to TRBD1. J was trimmed by 0 bases and V by 6 bases; bases with no gene match: 5. The CDR3 runs 15 residues. CDR1 is MNHEY, CDR2 SVGAGI, per germline. CDR3 residues: CASRRDSLSGNTIYF. DNA for the CDR3: TGTGCCAGCAGGCGGGACAGCCTCTCTGGAAACACCATATATTTT.

The J gene is TRBJ2-7, the V gene TRBV4-3, with a weak D call TRBD1 (5 bases). The CDR3 is 14 residues long. V lost 0 bases and J 2 bases, leaving 8 bases between the germline ends. CDR1 and CDR2 (germline): LGHNA, YSLEER. The CDR3 DNA sequence: TGCGCCAGCAGCCAAGATTTGGGGCCCTACGAGCAGTACTTC. Residues: CASSQDLGPYEQYF.

V gene TRBV5-1 combines with J gene TRBJ2-7, with TRBD2 as a possible D gene (5 bases). Per the germline V gene, CDR1 is SGHRS and CDR2 is YFSETQ. The CDR3 length is 11 residues. V gave up 7 bases and J gave up 5 bases, with 10 bases separating them. CDR3 nucleotide sequence: TGCGCCAGCGGCGGGCCCCACGAGCAGTACTTC. Amino acids: CASGGPHEQYF. Full variable domain (missing parts from reference TRBV5-1 and TRBJ2-7): KAGVTQTPRYLIKTRGQQVTLSCSPISGHRSVSWYQQTPGQGLQFLFEYFSETQRNKGNFPGRFSGRQFSNSRSEMNVSTLELGDSALYLCASGGPHEQYFGPGTRLTVT.

This chain joins TRBV6-5 and TRBJ1-6, with D uncertain. Trimming cost V 8 bases and J 1 base, with 6 bases left between them. CDR3 length: 13 amino acids. The germline CDR1 and CDR2 sequences are MNHEY and SVGAGI. As DNA, the CDR3 is TGTGCCAGCCGGGAGTCCTATAATTCACCCCTCCACTTT. Residues: CASRESYNSPLHF.

This clone was seen more than once but under ten times. DNA for the CDR3: TGCGCCAGCAGCTTAAGGAAGCCTAGCGACACTGAAGCTTTCTTT. Amino acids: CASSLRKPSDTEAFF. The chain employs TRBV5-1 and TRBJ1-1; D unclear. Germline V gene lookup returns CDR1 SGHRS and CDR2 YFSETQ. The length of the CDR3 is 15 residues. Trimming stripped 2 bases from V and 3 bases from J, with 14 bases between.

The chain joins TRBV9 to TRBJ2-5; 8 bases fit TRBD2. From germline, CDR1 is SGDLS and CDR2 YYNGEE. The CDR3 loop spans 15 amino acids. J gave up 0 bases and V 0 bases, and 1 base lay outside the gene matches. CDR3 coding DNA: TGTGCCAGCAGCGTAGGCGGGGGGTACCAAGAGACCCAGTACTTC. Translated, it gives CASSVGGGYQETQYF. Combining the CDR3 with reference TRBV9 and TRBJ2-5 gives the whole variable domain DSGVTQTPKHLITATGQRVTLRCSPRSGDLSVYWYQQSLDQGLQFLIQYYNGEERAKGNILERFSAQQFPDLHSELNLSSLELGDSALYFCASSVGGGYQETQYFGPGTRLLVL.

The chain employs TRBV24-1 and TRBJ2-3; tentative D call: TRBD2 (5 bases). Germline lookup yields CDR1 KGHDR and CDR2 SFDVKD. V was clipped by 4 bases and J by 1 base, with 11 bases between them. The CDR3 has 15 residues. CDR3 sequence: CATSEGLSRTDTQYF. CDR3 in DNA: TGTGCCACCAGTGAAGGACTTTCTCGCACAGATACGCAGTATTTT.

This clone was detected once. V and J are TRBV7-9 and TRBJ1-2, with a possible D match to TRBD1 (6 bases). Germline-derived CDR1 and CDR2 are SEHNR and FQNEAQ (reference sequence). This CDR3 contains 13 residues. V lost 1 base, J lost 6 bases, and 9 bases lay in between. CDR3 sequence: CASSLGTEDGYTF. DNA of the CDR3: TGTGCCAGCAGCTTAGGGACAGAGGATGGCTACACCTTC.

The chain links TRBV5-6 to TRBJ2-5, with TRBD2 matching 11 bases. The CDR3 consists of 16 residues. Trimming at V came to 2 bases and at J to 4 bases, leaving 7 bases not matched to a gene. Germline CDR1 reads SGHDT; CDR2 reads YYEEEE. The CDR3, as DNA: TGTGCCAGCAGCTTTTCAACTAGCGGGAGTCGAGAGACCCAGTACTTC. This sequence encodes CASSFSTSGSRETQYF.

CDR3 sequence: CASSPLRPGTSGRIAQYF. The CDR3 DNA is TGTGCCAGCAGCCCTCTCCGACCCGGGACTAGCGGGAGGATTGCGCAGTACTTC. V is TRBV3-1 (or the pseudogene TRBV3-2) and J is TRBJ2-7, with 15 nucleotides matching TRBD2. V lost 4 bases, J lost 9 bases, and 16 bases stayed unmatched. This CDR3 region has 18 residues. Germline lookup yields CDR1 LGHDT and CDR2 YNNKEL (reference sequence).

This rearrangement joins TRBV15 to TRBJ2-7, with 9 bases matching TRBD1. This CDR3 has 15 amino acids. Germline loops: CDR1 LNHNV, CDR2 YYDKDF (reference sequence). The junction had 3 bases not matched to a gene; V was cut back by 1 base and J by 2 bases. The CDR3 DNA is TGTGCCACCAGCAGAGCGAGGACAGGGGCCTACGAGCAGTACTTC. Translating it yields CATSRARTGAYEQYF.

The rearrangement uses TRBV11-2 and TRBJ1-4; 7 bases are shared with TRBD1. The CDR3 covers 14 residues. J gave up 4 bases and V 5 bases, and 4 bases lay outside the gene matches. Germline values: CDR1 SGHAT, CDR2 FQNNGV. The CDR3 sequence is CASSNRGFNEKLFF. CDR3 coding DNA: TGTGCCAGCAGCAACAGGGGATTTAATGAAAAACTGTTTTTT.

This clone was recorded a few times. This chain connects TRBV6-1 to TRBJ2-3; D may be TRBD1 (6 bases). Trimming shortened V by 4 bases and J by 0 bases, and 17 bases separated the two germline ends. Germline lookup yields CDR1 MNHNS and CDR2 SASEGT. The CDR3 is 17 residues long. The CDR3 region is CASSAGHVTPSTDTQYF. CDR3 nucleotide sequence: TGTGCCAGCAGTGCGGGACACGTTACTCCTAGCACAGATACGCAGTATTTT.

This sequence joins TRBV5-4 and TRBJ1-1; 8 bases line up with TRBD1. CDR3 length: 14 residues. V lost 3 bases and J lost 3; bases outside the gene matches: 4. The V gene's germline CDR1 is SGHNT and CDR2 YYREEE (reference sequence). The CDR3 nucleotides read TGTGCCAGCAGCTCCCCAGGGGGCTACACTGAAGCTTTCTTT. It yields the protein CASSSPGGYTEAFF.

CDR3 in amino acids: CATSRVGGYEQYF. The CDR3 nucleotides read TGTGCCACCAGCAGAGTAGGGGGTTACGAGCAGTACTTC. The chain is built from TRBV15 and TRBJ2-7, with D possibly TRBD1 on 6 matching bases. Germline assignment: CDR1 LNHNV and CDR2 YYDKDF (reference sequence). The CDR3 loop spans 13 amino acids. Between the trimmed V and J ends, which lost 1 base and 4 bases, there was a span of 8 bases.

The chain carries TRBV6-4 and TRBJ2-3, with 10 bases lining up with TRBD1. Germline values: CDR1 MRHNA, CDR2 SNTAGT. With 0 bases clipped from V and 4 bases from J, the junction kept 1 base outside the gene matches. This CDR3 comprises 15 residues. The CDR3 sequence is CASSDSGTGADTQYF. In DNA, the CDR3 is TGTGCCAGCAGTGACTCCGGGACAGGGGCAGATACGCAGTATTTT.

The genes are TRBV6-2 or TRBV6-3 and TRBJ2-7, with 10 bases that match TRBD2. The CDR3 totals 17 residues. The germline V gene has CDR1 MNHEY and CDR2 SVGEGT. Trimming removed 2 bases from V and 4 bases from J; junction bases left unmatched: 11. CDR3 region: CASSYGLAGEKAYEQYF. CDR3 nucleotides: TGTGCCAGCAGTTACGGGCTAGCGGGAGAGAAAGCGTACGAGCAGTACTTC.

J is TRBJ2-3 and V is TRBV9; TRBD2 aligns across 9 bases. There are 17 residues in the CDR3. With V trimmed by 4 bases and J by 2 bases, 11 bases remained unmatched. From germline, CDR1 is SGDLS and CDR2 YYNGEE. The CDR3 protein is CASSPGWTSVYTDTQYF. As DNA, the CDR3 is TGTGCCAGCAGCCCGGGGTGGACTAGCGTGTACACAGATACGCAGTATTTT.

This clone was counted only a few times. The chain combines TRBV4-1 with TRBJ1-5; 9 nucleotides align to TRBD1. The CDR3 is made up of 15 amino acids. CDR1 is MGHRA and CDR2 is YSYEKL in the germline V gene. V shed 4 bases and J 5 bases; nucleotides not matched to a gene: 6. Here the CDR3 DNA reads TGCGCCAGCAGCCTTTGGACAGGGGCTGATCAGCCCCAGCATTTT. Its protein product is CASSLWTGADQPQHF.

V and J are TRBV5-1 and TRBJ2-2; D may be TRBD1 (5 bases). V lost 4 bases to trimming and J lost 1 base, with 11 bases between them. Looked up from germline, CDR1 is SGHRS and CDR2 is YFSETQ. The CDR3 consists of 15 residues. CDR3 sequence reads: CASSQIRGNTGELFF. The CDR3 nucleotides are TGCGCCAGCAGCCAAATTAGGGGGAACACCGGGGAGCTGTTTTTT.

The rearrangement uses TRBV11-2 and TRBJ1-2, with a weak D call TRBD1 (5 bases). The CDR3 spans 16 residues. The V and J ends lost 2 bases and 4 bases respectively, with 17 bases between them. Germline-derived CDR1 and CDR2 are SGHAT and FQNNGV. CDR3 sequence: CASSLSGSGVSYGYTF. Here the CDR3 DNA reads TGTGCCAGCAGCTTATCGGGGTCGGGGGTTAGCTATGGCTACACCTTC.

This clone came up once. This chain joins TRBV7-2 and TRBJ1-3; D ambiguous. The CDR3 loop spans 15 amino acids. Germline V lookup: CDR1 SGHTA, CDR2 FQGNSA. V was shortened by 6 bases and J by 0 bases, with 12 bases between the two germline ends. CDR3 region: CASRTQASSGNTIYF. CDR3 in DNA: TGTGCCAGCAGGACACAAGCCTCCTCTGGAAACACCATATATTTT.